What follows is one T cell receptor beta chain and its context. The antigen this receptor binds is unknown. Base quality data are lacking; no much larger clone is found one base away. The immunoSEQ Assay, a bias-controlled multiplex PCR, was used to amplify TCRbeta CDR3 regions from genomic DNA. The authors' pipeline ran thus. Nucleated cell counts per sample were estimated from amplification of reference gene primers within the assay. To quantify the absolute abundance of each unique TCRbeta CDR3 rearrangement, sequence reads were collapsed and filtered. Productive Simpson clonality was computed per sample as the square root of Simpson's diversity index over productive rearrangements. TCRdb provides this immuneACCESS table in a form limited to in-frame rearrangements. Some clones are lacking; in checked studies, under half of them reflect an unresolved V gene, and why the rest are absent is not known. V and J calls and clone size come straight from that table; D and trimming were deduced from the DNA. Within this sample are about 170,000 clones, with approximately 80% of them counted one time only. The top ten clones comprise around 7% of the sample.

The data stem from a study of blood T cell repertoires in COVID-19 (dated by TCRdb to the early 2020s). Describing the broader study: The collaborator samples originated in the United States, Italy and Spain and spanned the acute and convalescent phases of COVID-19. Deeply sampled blood TCRbeta repertoires from subjects exposed to, actively infected with, or recovered from COVID-19 were included in the dataset. Samples were obtained from the ongoing ImmuneRACE study (first 160 participants) and from over 1,000 subjects provided by 6 global collaborators. Where available, HLA class I and class II types were taken from metadata supplied by the sample provider and were not determined by assay-based typing. The prospective study material was composed of cDNA or gDNA derived from T cells, B-cell-depleted T cells, or PBMCs. The repertoires were released in a freely available public database meant as a resource for research on the immune response to SARS-CoV-2. Sample metadata almost always included a de-identified subject ID, COVID-19 status, age in years and sex.

In Seattle, one collaborating source enrolled patients while the infection was active and tracked those patients longitudinally over the course of disease. Whole blood was collected in K2EDTA tubes by collaborating institutions according to the institutions' own protocols. For TCRbeta analysis, collaborator samples were shipped as frozen whole blood, as isolated PBMCs, or as DNA extracted from either sample type. As encoded in the germline V gene (reference sequence), CDR1 is LNHDA while CDR2 is SQIVND. V lost 2 bases and J lost 0 bases; the stretch between them is 8 bases long. The CDR3 contains 15 residues, cysteine and phenylalanine counted. Just CDR3 DNA is preserved here, 45 bases in frame from base 1. The paper as a whole reports these results and caveats: The quantity of clinical and demographic metadata differed by source and by participant and was supplied without curation.

The TCR sequence derives from a woman in her thirties or forties with COVID-19, enrolled during active disease. The chain is assembled from TRBV19 and TRBJ1-5, with TRBD1 perhaps the D gene, on 5 matching bases. The sequenced sample was peripheral blood. The DNA is TGTGCCAGTAGTATAAACAGGAATAGCAATCAGCCCCAGCATTTT. It codes for CASSINRNSNQPQHF.